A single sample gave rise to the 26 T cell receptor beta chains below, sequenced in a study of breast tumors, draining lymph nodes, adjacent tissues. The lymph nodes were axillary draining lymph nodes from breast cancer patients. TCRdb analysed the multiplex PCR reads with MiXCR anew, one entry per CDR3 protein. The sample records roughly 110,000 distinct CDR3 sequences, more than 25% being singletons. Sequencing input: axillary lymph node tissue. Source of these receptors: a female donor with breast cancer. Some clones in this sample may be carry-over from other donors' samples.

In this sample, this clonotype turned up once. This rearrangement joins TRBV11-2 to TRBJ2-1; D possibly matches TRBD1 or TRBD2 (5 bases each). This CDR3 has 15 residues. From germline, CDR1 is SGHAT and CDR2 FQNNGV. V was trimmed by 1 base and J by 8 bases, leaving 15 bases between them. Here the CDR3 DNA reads TGTGCCAGCAGCTTAGCCCGGGACCCGGCCTATGAGCAGTTCTTC. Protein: CASSLARDPAYEQFF.

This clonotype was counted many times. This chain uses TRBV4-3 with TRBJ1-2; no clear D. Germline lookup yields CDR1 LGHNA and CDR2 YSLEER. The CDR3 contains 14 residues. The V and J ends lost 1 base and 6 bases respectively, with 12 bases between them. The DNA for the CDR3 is TGCGCCAGCAGCCAAGGTGAGACTTGGGATGGCTACACCTTC. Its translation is CASSQGETWDGYTF.

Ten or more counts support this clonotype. CDR3 protein: CASSLGYSTDTQYF. The CDR3 DNA sequence: TGTGCCAGCAGCTTGGGGTATAGCACAGATACGCAGTATTTT. This sequence joins TRBV7-3 and TRBJ2-3; D is undetermined. V was cut by 3 bases and J by 0 bases, with 7 bases left in between. This CDR3 comprises 14 residues. Germline values: CDR1 SGHTA, CDR2 FQGTGA.

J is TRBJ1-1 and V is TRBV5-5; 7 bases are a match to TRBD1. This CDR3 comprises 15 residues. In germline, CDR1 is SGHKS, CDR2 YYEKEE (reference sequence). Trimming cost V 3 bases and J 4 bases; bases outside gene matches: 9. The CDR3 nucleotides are TGTGCCAGCAGCTCGACTACGTCAGGGGGCACTGAAGCTTTCTTT. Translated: CASSSTTSGGTEAFF.

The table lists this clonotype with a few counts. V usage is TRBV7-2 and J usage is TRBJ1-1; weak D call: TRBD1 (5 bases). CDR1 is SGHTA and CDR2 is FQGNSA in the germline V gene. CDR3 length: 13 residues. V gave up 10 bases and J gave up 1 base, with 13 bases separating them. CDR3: CATRWGGNTEAFF. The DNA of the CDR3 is TGTGCCACCCGCTGGGGGGGGAACACTGAAGCTTTCTTT.

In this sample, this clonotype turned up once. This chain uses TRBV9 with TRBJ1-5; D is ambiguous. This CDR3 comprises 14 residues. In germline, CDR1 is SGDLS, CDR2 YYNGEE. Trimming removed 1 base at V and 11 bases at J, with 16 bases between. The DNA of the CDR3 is TGTGCCAGCAGCGTATCTAGTTTACAAGAGACCCAGCATTTT. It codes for CASSVSSLQETQHF. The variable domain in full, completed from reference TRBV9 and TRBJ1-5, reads DSGVTQTPKHLITATGQRVTLRCSPRSGDLSVYWYQQSLDQGLQFLIQYYNGEERAKGNILERFSAQQFPDLHSELNLSSLELGDSALYFCASSVSSLQETQHFGDGTRLSIL.

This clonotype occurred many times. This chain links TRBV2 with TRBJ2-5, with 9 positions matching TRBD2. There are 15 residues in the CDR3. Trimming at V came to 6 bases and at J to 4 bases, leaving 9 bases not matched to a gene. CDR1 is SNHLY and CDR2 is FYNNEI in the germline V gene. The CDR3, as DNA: TGTGCCAGCAGCCCCTCGGGACTAGCAGGAGAGACCCAGTACTTC. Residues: CASSPSGLAGETQYF.

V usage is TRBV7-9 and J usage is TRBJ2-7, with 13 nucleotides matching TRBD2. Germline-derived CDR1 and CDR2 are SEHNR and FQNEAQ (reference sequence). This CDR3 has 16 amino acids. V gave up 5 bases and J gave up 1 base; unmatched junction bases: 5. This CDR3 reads CASSEGLAGESYEQYF. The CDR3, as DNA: TGTGCCAGCAGCGAAGGACTAGCGGGGGAATCCTACGAGCAGTACTTC. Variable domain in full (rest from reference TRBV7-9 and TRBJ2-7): DTGVSQNPRHKITKRGQNVTFRCDPISEHNRLYWYRQTLGQGPEFLTYFQNEAQLEKSRLLSDRFSAERPKGSFSTLEIQRTEQGDSAMYLCASSEGLAGESYEQYFGPGTRLTVT.

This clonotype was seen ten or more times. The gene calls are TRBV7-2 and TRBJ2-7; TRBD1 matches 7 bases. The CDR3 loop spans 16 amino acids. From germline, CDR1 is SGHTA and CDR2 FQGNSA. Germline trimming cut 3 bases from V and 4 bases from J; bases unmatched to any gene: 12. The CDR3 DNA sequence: TGTGCCAGCAGCTTTGACAGGGTGATGGCCGGGTACGAGCAGTACTTC. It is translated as CASSFDRVMAGYEQYF. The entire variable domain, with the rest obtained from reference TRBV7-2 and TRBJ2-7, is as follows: GAGVSQSPSNKVTEKGKDVELRCDPISGHTALYWYRQSLGQGLEFLIYFQGNSAPDKSGLPSDRFSAERTGGSVSTLTIQRTQQEDSAVYLCASSFDRVMAGYEQYFGPGTRLTVT.

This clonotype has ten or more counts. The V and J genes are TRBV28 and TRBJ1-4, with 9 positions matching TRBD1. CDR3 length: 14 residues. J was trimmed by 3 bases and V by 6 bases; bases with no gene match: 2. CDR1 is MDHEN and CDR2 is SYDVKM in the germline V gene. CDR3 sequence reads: CASRTGGPNEKLFF. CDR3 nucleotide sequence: TGTGCCAGCAGAACAGGGGGCCCTAATGAAAAACTGTTTTTT.

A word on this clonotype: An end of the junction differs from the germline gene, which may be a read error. CDR3 residues: CASSVMGVGETQHF. Written as DNA, the CDR3 is TGTGCCAGCAGTGTAATGGGTGTGGGAGAGACCCAGCACTTC. The chain carries TRBV2 and TRBJ2-5; tentatively, D is TRBD2 (5 bases). Germline CDR1 is SNHLY and CDR2 is FYNNEI. The CDR3 sequence is 14 residues long.

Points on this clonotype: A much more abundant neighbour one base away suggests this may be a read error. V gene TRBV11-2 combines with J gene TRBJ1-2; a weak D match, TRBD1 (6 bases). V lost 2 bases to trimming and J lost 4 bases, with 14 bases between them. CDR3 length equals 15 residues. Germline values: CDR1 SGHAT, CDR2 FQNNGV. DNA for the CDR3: TGTGCCAGCAGCTTATTGGGGGCAGCATCCTATGGCTACACCTTC. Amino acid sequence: CASSLLGAASYGYTF.

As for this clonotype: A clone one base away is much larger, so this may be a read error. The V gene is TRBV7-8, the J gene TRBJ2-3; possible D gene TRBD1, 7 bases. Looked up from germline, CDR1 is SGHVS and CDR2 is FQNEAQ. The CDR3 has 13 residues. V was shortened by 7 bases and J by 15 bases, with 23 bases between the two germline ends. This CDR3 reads CASNLRGRDSLYF. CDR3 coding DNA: TGTGCCAGCAACCTTAGGGGGCGGGACTCCTTATATTTT.

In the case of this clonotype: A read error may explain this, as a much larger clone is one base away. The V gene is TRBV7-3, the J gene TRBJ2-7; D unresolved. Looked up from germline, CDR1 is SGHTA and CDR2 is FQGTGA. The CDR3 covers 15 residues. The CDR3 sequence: CVSSPNPGASYEQHF. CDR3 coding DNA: TGTGTCAGCAGCCCAAATCCAGGAGCCTCCTACGAGCAGCACTTC.

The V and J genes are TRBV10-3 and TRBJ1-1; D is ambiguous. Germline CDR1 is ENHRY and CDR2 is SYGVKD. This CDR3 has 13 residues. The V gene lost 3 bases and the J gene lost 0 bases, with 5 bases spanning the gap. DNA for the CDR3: TGTGCCATCAGTGATACAATGAACACTGAAGCTTTCTTT. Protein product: CAISDTMNTEAFF.

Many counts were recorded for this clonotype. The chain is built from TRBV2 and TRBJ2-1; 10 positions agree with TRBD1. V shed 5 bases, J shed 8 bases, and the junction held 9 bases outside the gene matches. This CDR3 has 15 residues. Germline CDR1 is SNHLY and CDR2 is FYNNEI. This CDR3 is CASSRDRGRQDEQFF. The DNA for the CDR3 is TGTGCCAGCAGTCGGGACAGGGGCCGTCAGGATGAGCAGTTCTTC.

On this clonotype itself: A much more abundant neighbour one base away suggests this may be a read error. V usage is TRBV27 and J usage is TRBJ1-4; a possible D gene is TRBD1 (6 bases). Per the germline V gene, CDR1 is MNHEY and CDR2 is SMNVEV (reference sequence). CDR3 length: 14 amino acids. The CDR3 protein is CASSFWAGDEELFF. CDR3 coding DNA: TGTGCCAGCAGTTTTTGGGCAGGGGATGAAGAACTGTTTTTT.

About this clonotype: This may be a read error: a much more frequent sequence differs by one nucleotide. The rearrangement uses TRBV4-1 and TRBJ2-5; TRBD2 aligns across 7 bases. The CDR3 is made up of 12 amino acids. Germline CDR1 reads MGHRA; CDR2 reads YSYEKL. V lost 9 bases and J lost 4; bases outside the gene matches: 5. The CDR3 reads CARNRGVETQYF. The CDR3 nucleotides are TGCGCCAGGAACCGGGGGGTAGAGACCCAGTACTTC.

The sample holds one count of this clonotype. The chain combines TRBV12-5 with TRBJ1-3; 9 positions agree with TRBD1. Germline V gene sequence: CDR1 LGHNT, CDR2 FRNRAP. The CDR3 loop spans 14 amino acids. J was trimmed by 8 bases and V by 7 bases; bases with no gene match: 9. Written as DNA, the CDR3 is TGTGCTAGTGCCAGGGACAGGGAACTACACACCATATATTTT. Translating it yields CASARDRELHTIYF. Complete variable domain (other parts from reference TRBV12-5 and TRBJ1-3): DARVTQTPRHKVTEMGQEVTMRCQPILGHNTVFWYRQTMMQGLELLAYFRNRAPLDDSGMPKDRFSAEMPDATLATLKIQPSEPRDSAVYFCASARDRELHTIYFGEGSWLTVV.

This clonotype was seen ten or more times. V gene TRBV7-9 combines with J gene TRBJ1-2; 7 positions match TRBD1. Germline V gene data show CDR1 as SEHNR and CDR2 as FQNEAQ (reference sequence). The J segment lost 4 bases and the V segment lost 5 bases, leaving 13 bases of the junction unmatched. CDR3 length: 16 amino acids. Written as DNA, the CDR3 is TGTGCCAGCAGCCAGGGGCTCACAGGGGAGATCTATGGCTACACCTTC. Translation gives CASSQGLTGEIYGYTF.

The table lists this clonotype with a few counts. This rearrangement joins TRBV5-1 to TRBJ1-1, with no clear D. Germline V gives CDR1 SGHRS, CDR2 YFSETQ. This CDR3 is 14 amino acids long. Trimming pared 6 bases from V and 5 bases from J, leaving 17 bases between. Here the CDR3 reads CASTSGRATTEAFF. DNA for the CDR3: TGCGCCAGCACCTCCGGGAGGGCAACGACTGAAGCTTTCTTT.

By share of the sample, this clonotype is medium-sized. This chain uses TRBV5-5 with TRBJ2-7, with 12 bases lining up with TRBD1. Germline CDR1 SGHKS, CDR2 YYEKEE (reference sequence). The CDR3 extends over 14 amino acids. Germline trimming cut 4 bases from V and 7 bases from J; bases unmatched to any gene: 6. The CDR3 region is CASSGGQGAREQYF. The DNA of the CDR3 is TGTGCCAGCAGCGGGGGACAGGGGGCGCGGGAGCAGTACTTC.

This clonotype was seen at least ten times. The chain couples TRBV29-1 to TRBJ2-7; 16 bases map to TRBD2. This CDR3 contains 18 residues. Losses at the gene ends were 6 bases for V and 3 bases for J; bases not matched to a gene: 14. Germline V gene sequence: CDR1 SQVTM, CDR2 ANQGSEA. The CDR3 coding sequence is TGCAGCGTAGCATCCGGGACTAGCGGGAGGGCCAAGATCTACGAGCAGTACTTC. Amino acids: CSVASGTSGRAKIYEQYF.

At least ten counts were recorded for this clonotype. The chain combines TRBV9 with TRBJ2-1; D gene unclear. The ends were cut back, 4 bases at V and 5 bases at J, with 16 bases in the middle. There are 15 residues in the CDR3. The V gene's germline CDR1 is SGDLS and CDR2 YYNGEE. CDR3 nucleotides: TGTGCCAGCAGCCCGACGAGGCCCTGGGACAATGAGCAGTTCTTC. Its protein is CASSPTRPWDNEQFF.

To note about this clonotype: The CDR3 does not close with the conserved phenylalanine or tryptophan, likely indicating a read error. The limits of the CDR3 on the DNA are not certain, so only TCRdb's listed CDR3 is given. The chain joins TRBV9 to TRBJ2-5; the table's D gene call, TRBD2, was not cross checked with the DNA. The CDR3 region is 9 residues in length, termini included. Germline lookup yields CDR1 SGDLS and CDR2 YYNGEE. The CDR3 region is CASSPLAGR.

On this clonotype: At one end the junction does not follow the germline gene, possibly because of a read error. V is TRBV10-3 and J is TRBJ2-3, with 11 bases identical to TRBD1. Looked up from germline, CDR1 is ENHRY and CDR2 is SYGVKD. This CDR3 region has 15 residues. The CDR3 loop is CAISAGQGGRDTPVF. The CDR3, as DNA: TGTGCCATCAGCGCGGGACAGGGGGGGAGAGATACGCCAGTTTTT.